The clone carrying this T cell receptor (beta chain) was counted many times. Antigen specificity is unknown. CD8+CD57+ cell expansion, shown by flow cytometry, had occurred in the patients selected for sequencing. It was genomic DNA that served as the template for profiling TCR beta VDJ and CDR3. TCRdb re-called the reads with MiXCR, one entry per CDR3 protein. The top ten clones hold approximately 1.2% of a sample with a few hundred thousand distinct CDR3 sequences, 45% to 65% of them seen once. This sample is drawn from a study of CD8+CD57+ T cells in acquired aplastic anemia. Study-wide background: Sorted CD4+ plus CD8+ cells gave DNA averaging around 3 ug.

The CDR3 runs to 11 residues. In germline, CDR1 is SNHLY, CDR2 FYNNEI. Trimming removed 3 bases at V and 9 bases at J, with 8 bases between. Study outcomes and limitations: Common to patients and controls were roughly 30 CD8+ CDR3 sequences.

This TCR was sampled from a human donor with aplastic anemia. The V call is TRBV2, the J call TRBJ2-5, with D uncertain. Sequencing input: sorted CD4+, CD8+, or CD8+CD57+ T cells (not recorded which) from PBMCs. The CDR3 region has the DNA TGTGCCAGCAGTGATGGTGGGCCCCAGTACTTC. Translating it yields CASSDGGPQYF.